Listed below are T cell receptor beta chains from one sample, sequenced in a study of shared clonotypes between healthy human individuals. Method: immunoSEQ multiplex PCR; TCRdb's copy keeps in-frame clones and lacks some. The sample includes about 2,500,000 clones, just over 90% of them seen just once. Sequenced material: naive CD4+ T cells sorted from blood. These receptors were collected from a man between 18 and 35 years old in good health. Each CDR3 is given with its conserved first and last residue. Each record gives: V gene, CDR3 protein.

v_gene: TRBV5-4; CDR3aa: CASSLEATLGAGDYGYTF
v_gene: TRBV5-1; CDR3aa: CASSLVPASGRAGETQYF
v_gene: TRBV7-9; CDR3aa: CASSLVDRINTEAFF
v_gene: TRBV6-1; CDR3aa: CASTGQSNTEAFF
v_gene: TRBV5-1; CDR3aa: CASSPGTGAGNNEKLFF
v_gene: TRBV11-2; CDR3aa: CASSLDRERTPISSYNEQFF
v_gene: TRBV10-1; CDR3aa: CASSESQTGYTF
v_gene: TRBV2; CDR3aa: CASSDFGSASTDTQYF
v_gene: TRBV27; CDR3aa: CASSLGSRLGGNEQFF
v_gene: TRBV7-2; CDR3aa: CASSTRETQYF
v_gene: TRBV6-5; CDR3aa: CASSLLRQGLNTEAFF
v_gene: TRBV9; CDR3aa: CASSVALGIQETQYF
v_gene: TRBV29-1; CDR3aa: CSVEGLAGAGTQYF
v_gene: TRBV4-2; CDR3aa: CASSQDLSPIYEQYF
v_gene: TRBV28; CDR3aa: CASSLEQALHEQYF
v_gene: TRBV30; CDR3aa: CAWSVPLGGGWDEQFF
v_gene: TRBV6-5; CDR3aa: CASTRGGSGNTIYF
v_gene: TRBV11-2; CDR3aa: CASSPLGRTDTQYF
v_gene: TRBV10-3; CDR3aa: CAIADGIASPLHF
v_gene: TRBV10-3; CDR3aa: CATGTGEGQPQHF
v_gene: TRBV5-1; CDR3aa: CASSPLARGPDTQYF
v_gene: TRBV5-6; CDR3aa: CASSLAWTAQETQYF
v_gene: TRBV4-2; CDR3aa: CASSQVSGRATEAFF
v_gene: TRBV5-6; CDR3aa: CASSLFQLNTEAFF
v_gene: TRBV4-1; CDR3aa: CASSTRTSGGARETQYF
v_gene: TRBV5-1; CDR3aa: CASSFSYNEQFF
v_gene: TRBV10-1; CDR3aa: CASSEWESGNTIYF
v_gene: TRBV4-1; CDR3aa: CASSQDQDRDIDEQYF
v_gene: TRBV7-9; CDR3aa: CASSLGKSGYGYTF
v_gene: TRBV20-1; CDR3aa: CSAMGGLEAFF
v_gene: TRBV19; CDR3aa: CASRIQGANYGYTF
v_gene: TRBV30; CDR3aa: CACRLAGGNLSTDTQYF
v_gene: TRBV9; CDR3aa: CASSAAGSNSPLHF
v_gene: TRBV25-1; CDR3aa: CASTDRETNEKLFF
v_gene: TRBV5-8; CDR3aa: CASSSGRRNYGYTF
v_gene: TRBV4-1; CDR3aa: CASSFQTGAGNQPQHF
v_gene: TRBV2; CDR3aa: CASSGGRSVNEQFF
v_gene: TRBV5-5; CDR3aa: CASSLPSGGLEQYF
v_gene: TRBV19; CDR3aa: CASTPDRYYGYTF
v_gene: TRBV7-2; CDR3aa: CASSLGSASSAFF
v_gene: TRBV19; CDR3aa: CASSIRVAGGYNEQFF
v_gene: TRBV19; CDR3aa: CASSLRGGDEQYF
v_gene: TRBV28; CDR3aa: CASSGASGRTDIQYF
v_gene: TRBV4-3; CDR3aa: CASSMSIGVGELFF
v_gene: TRBV9; CDR3aa: CASSARLAGFSDTQYF
v_gene: TRBV6-1; CDR3aa: CASSEGGLYSNQPQHF
v_gene: TRBV7-8; CDR3aa: CASSPRDRNQPQHF
v_gene: TRBV12-5; CDR3aa: CASGPDTDTQYF
v_gene: TRBV19; CDR3aa: CASSARTAGNSPLHF
v_gene: TRBV10-3; CDR3aa: CAINRGGDGYTF
v_gene: TRBV29-1; CDR3aa: CSVTGSSTEKLFF